The TCR beta chain under discussion was sequenced for a study of T cells in Graves' hyperthyroidism and ophthalmopathy. Germline assignment: CDR1 GTSNPN and CDR2 SVGIG (reference sequence). V was cut by 3 bases and J by 9 bases, with 12 bases left in between. The CDR3 is made up of 12 amino acids. Template material for amplifying TCR beta CDR3 regions consisted of RNA transcripts. An initial round of RT-PCR targeting the TCR CDR3 relied on the HTBI primer set. TCRdb passed the multiplex PCR reads through MiXCR, listing each CDR3 protein once. The table lists over 350,000 distinct CDR3 sequences, about 14% of them singletons.

Source material: blood. J is TRBJ1-3 and V is TRBV30; D might be TRBD1 (5 bases). The origin of this receptor is a man in his fifties with Graves' ophthalmopathy. CDR3 in amino acids: CAWRPGYGTIYF. The CDR3 nucleotides read TGTGCCTGGAGGCCAGGGTATGGCACCATATATTTT.